This TCR beta chain was profiled in a study of technical replicates of blood from several donors. There are 17 residues in the CDR3. Germline CDR1 and CDR2: SGHRS and YFSETQ. With V trimmed by 4 bases and J by 5 bases, 16 bases remained unmatched. Clones were sequenced by immunoSEQ multiplex PCR, and TCRdb holds only the in-frame ones, with some missing. Of around 69,000 clones in the sample, around 87% were seen once. The chain recombines TRBV5-1 with TRBJ2-5; 8 positions match TRBD2. This sequence was found in a human donor in good health. Some clones in this sample may be carry-over from other donors' samples. Sequencing used PBMCs. CDR3 amino acids: CASSVGPSSGSRETQYF. CDR3 coding DNA: TGCGCCAGCAGCGTCGGACCGTCGAGCGGGAGTAGGGAGACCCAGTACTTC.